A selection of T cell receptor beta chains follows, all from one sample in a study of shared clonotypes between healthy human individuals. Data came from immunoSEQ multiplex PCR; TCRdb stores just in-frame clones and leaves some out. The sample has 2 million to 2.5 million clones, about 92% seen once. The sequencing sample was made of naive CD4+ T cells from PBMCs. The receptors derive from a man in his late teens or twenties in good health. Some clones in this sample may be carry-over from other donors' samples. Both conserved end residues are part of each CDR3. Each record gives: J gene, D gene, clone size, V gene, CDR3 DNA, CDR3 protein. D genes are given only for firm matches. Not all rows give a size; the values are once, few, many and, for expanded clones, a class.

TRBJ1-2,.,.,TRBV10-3,TGTGCCATCAGTGTAGGACAGCGGCAAGCTAACTATGGCTACACCTTC,CAISVGQRQANYGYTF
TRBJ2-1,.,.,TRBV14,TGTGCCAGCAGTCATGGACTTAGCGGAGGAGGCAGGAGCGATGAGCAGTTCTTC,CASSHGLSGGGRSDEQFF
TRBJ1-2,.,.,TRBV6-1,TGTGCCAGCAGTGAAGCGTGGGTAGGGGCGTATGGCTACACCTTC,CASSEAWVGAYGYTF
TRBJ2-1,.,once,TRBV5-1,TGCGCCAGCAGCTTGGGGGGAGAGGTCAATGAGCAGTTCTTC,CASSLGGEVNEQFF
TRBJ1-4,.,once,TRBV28,TGTGCCAGCAACTCAAACGGAGGGGTAAATGAAAAACTGTTTTTT,CASNSNGGVNEKLFF
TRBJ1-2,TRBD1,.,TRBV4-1,TGCGCCAGCAGCCAAGGACAGGGCGGGGGCTATGGCTACACCTTC,CASSQGQGGGYGYTF
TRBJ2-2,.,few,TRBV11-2,TGTGCCAGCAGCGGTCGGATGAACACCGGGGAGCTGTTTTTT,CASSGRMNTGELFF
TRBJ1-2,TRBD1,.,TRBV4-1,TGCGCCAGCAGCCAAGAGTACTCAGGGGGCTATGGCTACACCTTC,CASSQEYSGGYGYTF
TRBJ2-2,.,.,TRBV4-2,TGTGCCAGCAGCCAAGGGACTGCGGCCGGGGAGCTGTTTTTT,CASSQGTAAGELFF
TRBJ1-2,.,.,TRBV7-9,TGTGCCAGCAGCTCCCTACGCCACCCCTATGGCTACACCTTC,CASSSLRHPYGYTF
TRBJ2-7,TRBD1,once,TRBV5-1,TGCGCCAGCACGCTCCGGGACAGGGCCTACGAGCAGTACTTC,CASTLRDRAYEQYF
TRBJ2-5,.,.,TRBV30,TGTGCCTGGAGCCCCTTGTTGGAGACCCAGTACTTC,CAWSPLLETQYF
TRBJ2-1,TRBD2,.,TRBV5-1,TGCGCCAGCAGCTTCCCCGGGAGGGGCTCGCGGTTCTTC,CASSFPGRGSRFF
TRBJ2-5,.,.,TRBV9,TGTGCCAGCAGCGTAGACCCCGAAGAGACCCAGTACTTC,CASSVDPEETQYF
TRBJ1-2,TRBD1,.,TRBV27,TGTGCCAGCAGTTTATCGACCCCAGGGGGGACTAACTATGGCTACACCTTC,CASSLSTPGGTNYGYTF
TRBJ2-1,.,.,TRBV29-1,TGCAGCGTTGAAGCTTCATACAATGAGCAGTTCTTC,CSVEASYNEQFF
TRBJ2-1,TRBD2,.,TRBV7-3,TGTGCCAGCAGCTTATGGGGTAAGCGGGAGGCTGAGCAGTTCTTC,CASSLWGKREAEQFF
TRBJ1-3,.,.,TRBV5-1,TGCGCCAGCAGCTTGTCGGCAATCCGCTCTGGAAACACCATATATTTT,CASSLSAIRSGNTIYF